Sequencing of this T cell receptor beta chain was carried out in a study of cytomegalovirus exposure and HLA in healthy donors. Per germline, CDR1 SGHRS and CDR2 YFSETQ. The junction had 11 bases not matched to a gene; V was cut back by 5 bases and J by 6 bases. The CDR3 is 15 residues long. This clone has just a few counts. The PCR ran on 60 Vbeta and 13 Jbeta primers. Measured with immunoSEQ multiplex PCR; TCRdb has only the in-frame clones, and not every one. Of 80,000 to 95,000 clones in the sample, around 67% were seen once. The chain recombines TRBV5-1 with TRBJ2-4; 7 nucleotides line up with TRBD2. The TCR sequence derives from a human donor in good health. The sequenced sample was PBMCs. This CDR3 reads CASRTTPGGGNIQYF. The CDR3 nucleotides read TGCGCCAGCAGGACAACCCCGGGCGGGGGAAACATTCAGTACTTC.